These 7 T cell receptor beta chains share one sample of origin, sequenced in a study of CXCR3-negative and CXCR3-positive naive CD8 T cells. UMI-labeled TRB cDNA libraries were prepared by 5' RACE. TCRdb re-called the 5' RACE reads and shows each CDR3 protein once, DNA omitted. This sample's clone table lists approximately 41,000 distinct CDR3 sequences. The sample taken for sequencing was memory CD8+ T cells from blood. The receptors originated from a human donor in good health. Some clones in this sample may be carry-over from other donors' samples.

The genes are TRBV5-1 and TRBJ1-1; TCRdb reports TRBD1, a call that lacks DNA to check it against. CDR3 length equals 14 residues. Germline V gives CDR1 SGHRS, CDR2 YFSETQ. CDR3 protein: CASTEGTGNTEAFF.

The V and J genes are TRBV28 and TRBJ2-7; TCRdb picks TRBD2, but there is no DNA to check that call. CDR1 MDHEN and CDR2 SYDVKM come from the germline V gene. There are 15 residues in the CDR3. CDR3 loop: CASSLPWLGSNEQYF. Based on the CDR3 plus reference TRBV28 and TRBJ2-7, the full variable domain is DVKVTQSSRYLVKRTGEKVFLECVQDMDHENMFWYRQDPGLGLRLIYFSYDVKMKEKGDIPEGYSVSREKKERFSLILESASTNQTSMYLCASSLPWLGSNEQYFGPGTRLTVT.

The chain couples TRBV7-9 to TRBJ2-3. Germline V gene lookup returns CDR1 SEHNR and CDR2 FQNEAQ (reference sequence). This CDR3 contains 12 residues. The CDR3 here is CASRASDDTQYF.

The V and J genes are TRBV7-9 and TRBJ2-5; the TCRdb call, TRBD2, lacks DNA for checking. The CDR3 contains 17 residues. Germline V gene lookup returns CDR1 SEHNR and CDR2 FQNEAQ (reference sequence). CDR3 amino acids: CASSSWGLESGEETQYF.

The rearrangement links TRBV25-1 to TRBJ2-3; as DNA is missing, the TRBD2 call by TCRdb cannot be tested. The germline V gene has CDR1 MGHDK and CDR2 SYGVNS. The CDR3 loop spans 14 amino acids. The CDR3 sequence is CASSVAGVEDTQYF. Variable domain in full (rest from reference TRBV25-1 and TRBJ2-3): EADIYQTPRYLVIGTGKKITLECSQTMGHDKMYWYQQDPGMELHLIHYSYGVNSTEKGDLSSESTVSRIRTEHFPLTLESARPSHTSQYLCASSVAGVEDTQYFGPGTRLTVL.

V usage is TRBV24-1 and J usage is TRBJ2-2; TCRdb reports TRBD1, a call that lacks DNA to check it against. Germline loops: CDR1 KGHDR, CDR2 SFDVKD. The CDR3 runs 15 residues. CDR3 loop: CATSESGKETGELFF.

This CDR3 is CASSRTPGTRDNEQFF. The J gene is TRBJ2-1, the V gene TRBV7-6; without DNA, the TCRdb call of TRBD2 cannot be checked. Germline loops: CDR1 SGHVS, CDR2 FNYEAQ. The CDR3 length is 16 residues.